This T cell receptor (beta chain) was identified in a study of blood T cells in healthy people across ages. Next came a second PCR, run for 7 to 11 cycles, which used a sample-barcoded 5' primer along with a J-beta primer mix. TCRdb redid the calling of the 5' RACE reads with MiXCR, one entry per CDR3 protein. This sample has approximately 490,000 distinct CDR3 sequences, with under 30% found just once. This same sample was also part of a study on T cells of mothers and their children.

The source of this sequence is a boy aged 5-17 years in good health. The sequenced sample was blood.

The CDR3 region is CASSSRYLDKSTGELFF. CDR3 nucleotides: TGTGCCAGCAGCTCTCGCTATTTAGACAAGTCGACGGGGGAACTGTTTTTT. The chain recombines TRBV12-3 or TRBV12-4 with TRBJ1-4, with D possibly being TRBD1 (5 bases). V was pared by 6 bases and J by 12 bases, with 29 bases between. The CDR3 is 17 amino acids.